This passage covers 7 T cell receptor beta chains from one sample sequenced in a study of cytomegalovirus exposure and HLA in healthy donors. Assay used: immunoSEQ multiplex PCR; TCRdb lists only in-frame clones, some missing. The sample includes 130,000 or so clones, roughly 86% of them seen just once. Sequencing was done on a sample of PBMCs. All receptors derive from a man aged 30 to 45 in good health and CMV-seronegative.

The table lists this clone with a count of one. The rearrangement joins TRBV5-6 to TRBJ1-1, with TRBD1 as a possible D gene (5 bases). Trimming removed 3 bases from V and 10 bases from J, with 16 bases in between. The CDR3 runs to 13 residues. CDR1 is SGHDT and CDR2 is YYEEEE in the germline V gene. The CDR3 loop is CASSSLTAAGAFF. The CDR3 nucleotides are TGTGCCAGCAGCTCTTTGACAGCCGCTGGAGCTTTCTTT. The whole variable domain, filled in from reference TRBV5-6 and TRBJ1-1, reads DAGVTQSPTHLIKTRGQQVTLRCSPKSGHDTVSWYQQALGQGPQFIFQYYEEEERQRGNFPDRFSGHQFPNYSSELNVNALLLGDSALYLCASSSLTAAGAFFGQGTRLTVV.

The chain combines TRBV15 with TRBJ2-3; a possible D gene is TRBD1 (5 bases). V was pared by 0 bases and J by 3 bases, with 10 bases between. The CDR3 consists of 15 residues. Germline CDR1 LNHNV, CDR2 YYDKDF (reference sequence). The CDR3 loop reads CATSRDRKGTDTQYF. The CDR3 bases are TGTGCCACCAGCAGAGACCGGAAGGGGACAGATACGCAGTATTTT.

The chain links TRBV9 to TRBJ2-7; TRBD1 is a possible D gene (6 bases). Germline CDR1 and CDR2: SGDLS and YYNGEE. Trimming left V 3 bases short and J 3 bases short, with 25 bases between. The CDR3 is made up of 18 amino acids. The chain's CDR3 is CASSARLSGAGQNYEQYF. Written as DNA, the CDR3 is TGTGCCAGCAGCGCAAGACTCTCAGGTGCAGGACAGAACTACGAGCAGTACTTC.

The rearrangement uses TRBV4-1 and TRBJ2-2; 7 bases are a match to TRBD1. The CDR3 has 18 amino acids. J lost 7 bases, V lost 3 bases, and 17 bases had no gene match. Germline CDR1 MGHRA, CDR2 YSYEKL. Here the CDR3 reads CASSHKHPGQPGGGELFF. CDR3 in DNA: TGCGCCAGCAGCCACAAACATCCGGGACAGCCCGGTGGCGGGGAGCTGTTTTTT.

The chain combines TRBV7-2 with TRBJ2-3; a possible D gene is TRBD2 (6 bases). Trimming took off 0 bases at V and 2 bases at J, with 9 bases between the two ends. The germline V gene encodes CDR1 SGHTA and CDR2 FQGNSA. CDR3 length: 15 residues. CDR3 in DNA: TGTGCCAGCAGCTTAGCGGGGGGAACCACAGATACGCAGTATTTT. As protein: CASSLAGGTTDTQYF.

This clone was recorded only once. The rearrangement joins TRBV29-1 to TRBJ2-4, with D possibly matching TRBD1 (6 bases). V dropped 3 bases and J dropped 4 bases, with 13 bases sitting between them. Germline CDR1 reads SQVTM; CDR2 reads ANQGSEA. The CDR3 consists of 14 residues. CDR3 sequence: CSVDPGDSKNIQYF. In DNA, the CDR3 is TGCAGCGTTGATCCAGGGGATTCAAAAAACATTCAGTACTTC.

About this clone itself: This specimen includes other DNA sequences encoding the same CDR3. V usage is TRBV7-2 and J usage is TRBJ2-5; TRBD1 matches at 7 bases. The germline V gene has CDR1 SGHTA and CDR2 FQGNSA. Unmatched junction bases numbered 3, after V lost 0 bases and J lost 5 bases. The CDR3 is made up of 14 amino acids. The CDR3 coding sequence is TGTGCCAGCAGCTTAGCAGGGGGCGGTGAGACCCAGTACTTC. This translates into CASSLAGGGETQYF. The variable domain in full, with the rest retrieved from reference TRBV7-2 and TRBJ2-5, is GAGVSQSPSNKVTEKGKDVELRCDPISGHTALYWYRQSLGQGLEFLIYFQGNSAPDKSGLPSDRFSAERTGGSVSTLTIQRTQQEDSAVYLCASSLAGGGETQYFGPGTRLLVL.